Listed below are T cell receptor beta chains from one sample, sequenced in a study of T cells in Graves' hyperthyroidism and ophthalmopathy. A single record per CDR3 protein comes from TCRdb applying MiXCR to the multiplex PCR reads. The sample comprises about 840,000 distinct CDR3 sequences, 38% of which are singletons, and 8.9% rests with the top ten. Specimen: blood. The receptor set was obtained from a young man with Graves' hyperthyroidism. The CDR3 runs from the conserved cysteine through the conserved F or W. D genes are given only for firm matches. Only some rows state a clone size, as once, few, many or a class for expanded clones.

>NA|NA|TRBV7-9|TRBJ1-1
TGTGCCAGCTTAGCGTCCCAGGCCACTGAAGCTTTCTTT
CASLASQATEAFF
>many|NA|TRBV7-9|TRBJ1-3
TGTGCCAGCAGCTCTGCGGGGCGCACCATATATTTT
CASSSAGRTIYF
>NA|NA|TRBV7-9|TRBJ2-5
TGTGCCAGCAGCGGAGGGCTGGCGGAGACCCAGTACTTC
CASSGGLAETQYF
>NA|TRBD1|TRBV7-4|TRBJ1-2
TGTGCCAGCAGCTTAGTGACAGGGGGCTACTATGGCTACACCTTC
CASSLVTGGYYGYTF
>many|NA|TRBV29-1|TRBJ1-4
TGCAGCGCCGCTAAACGAGGCAGGGATGAAAAACTGTTTTTT
CSAAKRGRDEKLFF
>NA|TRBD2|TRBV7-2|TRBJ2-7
TGTGCCAGCAGCTTACGCGGACTAGCGGGGGGCCTACTCTACGAGCAGTACTTC
CASSLRGLAGGLLYEQYF
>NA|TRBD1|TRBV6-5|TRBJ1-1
TGTGCCAGCAGTTACAATCAGGGGGATAGTGAAGCTTTCTTT
CASSYNQGDSEAFF
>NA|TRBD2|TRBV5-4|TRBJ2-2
TGTGCCAGCAGCCGGACTAGTTTAAGGGAGCTGTTTTTT
CASSRTSLRELFF
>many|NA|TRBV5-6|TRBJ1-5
TGTGCCAGCAGCCTCAGGGGCTTGGGCAATCAGCCCCAGCATTTT
CASSLRGLGNQPQHF
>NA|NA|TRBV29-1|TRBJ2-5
TGCAGCGTTATGGGCACCCAAGAGACCCAGTACTTC
CSVMGTQETQYF
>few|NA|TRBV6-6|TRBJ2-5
TGTGCCAGCAGTTACGCCGGCCTAAGAGGGCCGGAGACCCAGTACTTC
CASSYAGLRGPETQYF
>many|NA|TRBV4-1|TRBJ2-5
TGCGCCAGCAGCGCAGGTCGGGGACTTCAAGAGACCCAGTACTTC
CASSAGRGLQETQYF
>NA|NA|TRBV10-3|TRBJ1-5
TGTGCCACCGGGACGGACGATAGCAATCAGCCCCAGCATTTT
CATGTDDSNQPQHF
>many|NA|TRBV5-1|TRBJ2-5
TGCGCCAGCAGCTTGCGGGATGAGGCGGCCCAGTACTTC
CASSLRDEAAQYF
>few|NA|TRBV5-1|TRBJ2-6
TGCGCCAGCAGCCCCTCCCCATCTGGGGCCAACGTCCTGACTTTC
CASSPSPSGANVLTF
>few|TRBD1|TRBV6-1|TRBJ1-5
TGTGCCAGCAGCTCCGCCACGACAGGGGGCCGGAATCAGCCCCAGCATTTT
CASSSATTGGRNQPQHF
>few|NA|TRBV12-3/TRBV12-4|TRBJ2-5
TGTGCCAGCATCGGAGAAGTGACGGAGACCCAGTACTTC
CASIGEVTETQYF
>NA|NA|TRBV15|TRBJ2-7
TGTGCCACCAGCAGCCGACATCGGGGTTCCTACGAGCAGTACTTC
CATSSRHRGSYEQYF
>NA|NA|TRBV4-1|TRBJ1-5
TGCGCCAGCAGCCAGGGGGCGGATAGCAATCAGCCCCAGCATTTT
CASSQGADSNQPQHF
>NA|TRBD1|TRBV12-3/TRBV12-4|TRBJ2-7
TGTGCCAGCAGCCCCCTTAGGGACAGCTCCTACGAGCAGTACTTC
CASSPLRDSSYEQYF
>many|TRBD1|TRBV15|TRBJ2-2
TGTGCCACCAGCAGGGACAGGGGTAGCACCGGGGAGCTGTTTTTT
CATSRDRGSTGELFF
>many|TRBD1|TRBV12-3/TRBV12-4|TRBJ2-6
TGTGCCAGCCAAGGGGACAGGCTGTCTGGGGCCAACGTCCTGACTTTC
CASQGDRLSGANVLTF
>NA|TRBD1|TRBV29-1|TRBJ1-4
TGCAGCTCGGGACAGGGGGCGGAAAAACTGTTTTTT
CSSGQGAEKLFF
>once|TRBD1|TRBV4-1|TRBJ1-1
TGCGCCAGCATCCCTCAGGGGGGTCTCATGAACACTGAAGCTTTCTTT
CASIPQGGLMNTEAFF
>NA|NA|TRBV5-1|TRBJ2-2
TGCGCCAGCAGCTTGGCCGGGAAAGGGACCGGGGAGCTGTTTTTT
CASSLAGKGTGELFF
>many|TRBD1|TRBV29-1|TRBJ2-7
TGCAGCGTTCCGGGACAGACAATGGTTGACGAGCAGTACTTC
CSVPGQTMVDEQYF
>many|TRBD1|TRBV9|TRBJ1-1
TGTGCCAGCAGCAGAAACAGGGGTGAAGCTTTCTTT
CASSRNRGEAFF
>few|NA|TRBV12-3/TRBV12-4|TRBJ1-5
TGTGCCAGCAGTCCCCACACCCATCAGCCCCAGCATTTT
CASSPHTHQPQHF
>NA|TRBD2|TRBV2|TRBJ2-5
TGTGCCAGCACTAGCGGGGGAGAGGAGACCCAGTACTTC
CASTSGGEETQYF
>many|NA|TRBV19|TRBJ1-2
TGTGCCAGTACCGGGACGTTCAACTATGGCTACACCTTC
CASTGTFNYGYTF
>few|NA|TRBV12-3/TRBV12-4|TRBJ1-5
TGTGCCAGCAAAAGTGGCAATCAGCCCCAGCATTTT
CASKSGNQPQHF
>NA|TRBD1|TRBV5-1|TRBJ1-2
TGCGCCAAAGCGGGACAGGGAAGTGGCTACACCTTC
CAKAGQGSGYTF
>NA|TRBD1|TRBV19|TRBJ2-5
TGTGCCAGAACGAGAAGCCACAGGGGAACTTATGAGACCCAGTACTTC
CARTRSHRGTYETQYF
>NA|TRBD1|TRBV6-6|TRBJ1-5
TGTGCCAGCAGTAACCCCGGGACAGGGGGTCAGCCCCAGCATTTT
CASSNPGTGGQPQHF
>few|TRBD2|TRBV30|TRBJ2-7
TGTGCCTCGGGACTAGCAGACTACGAGCAGTACTTC
CASGLADYEQYF
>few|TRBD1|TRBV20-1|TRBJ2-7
TGCAGTGCTAGGGACGGACAGGGGGGGTACGAGCAGTACTTC
CSARDGQGGYEQYF
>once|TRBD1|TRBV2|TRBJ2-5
TGTGCCAGCAGCCACGGGCCTGCACAGGGGTCAATTAGGGAGACCCAGTACTTC
CASSHGPAQGSIRETQYF
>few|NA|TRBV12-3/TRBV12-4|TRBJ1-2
TGTGCCAGCAGAGACAGATTAGCTAACTATGGCTACACCTTC
CASRDRLANYGYTF
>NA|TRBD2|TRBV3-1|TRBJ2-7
TGTGCCAGCAGCCAAGATGAAAGCGGGAGGGCCATCTACGAGCAGTACTTC
CASSQDESGRAIYEQYF
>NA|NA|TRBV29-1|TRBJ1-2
TGCAGCGTTGGGGGGGGGGACTATGGCTACACCTTC
CSVGGGDYGYTF
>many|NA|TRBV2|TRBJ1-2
TGTGCCAGCGGGAGTCTGAACTATGGCTACACCTTC
CASGSLNYGYTF
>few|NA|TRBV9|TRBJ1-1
TGTGCCAGCAGCGCCCCACCAGACCGTTCTCTGAACACTGAAGCTTTCTTT
CASSAPPDRSLNTEAFF
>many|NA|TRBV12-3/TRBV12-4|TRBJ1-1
TGTGCCAGCCAAAGACAGAACTCGAACACTGAAGCTTTCTTT
CASQRQNSNTEAFF
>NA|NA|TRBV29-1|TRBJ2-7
TGCAGCGTTGAAGGACACCCAAACGGCGAGCAGTACTTC
CSVEGHPNGEQYF
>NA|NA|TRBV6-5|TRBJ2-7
TGTGCCAGCAGTTACACGGTAGCGGACTCCTACGAGCAGTACTTC
CASSYTVADSYEQYF
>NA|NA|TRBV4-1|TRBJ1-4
TGTGCCAGCAGCCAAGATGTCCCGTTTGTTGGTGAAAAACTGTTTTTT
CASSQDVPFVGEKLFF
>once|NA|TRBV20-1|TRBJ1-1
TGCAGTGCTAAAGATGGAGGTTTTGAGGATTTCTTT
CSAKDGGFEDFF
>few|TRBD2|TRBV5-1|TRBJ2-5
TGCGCCAGCAGCTGGACTAGAACGACGGAGACCCAGTACTTC
CASSWTRTTETQYF
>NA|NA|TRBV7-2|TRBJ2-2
TGTGCCAGCAGCTTAGACTGGGGGACCACCGGGGAGCTGTTTTTT
CASSLDWGTTGELFF
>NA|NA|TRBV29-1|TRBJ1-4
TGCAGCGTTGAAGGGTCGGGTGGCTACGAAAAACTGTTTTTT
CSVEGSGGYEKLFF
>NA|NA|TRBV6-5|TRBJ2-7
TGTGCCAGCAGTCCCGGGACACGTACCTACGAGCAGTACTTC
CASSPGTRTYEQYF
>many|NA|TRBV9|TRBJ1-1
TGTGCCAGCAGCCCCCGGGACTATAACACTGAAGCTTTCTTT
CASSPRDYNTEAFF